These 32 T cell receptor beta chains came from one sample sequenced in a study of control samples from healthy donors and cancer patients (dated by TCRdb to 2018 to 2020). Library generation was performed with the immunoSEQ multiplex PCR assay. The clones in this table, taken by TCRdb from immuneACCESS, are in-frame only. Not every clone is retained; where verified, under half of the shortfall comes from an unresolved V gene, and the cause of the rest is unknown. This sample is represented by tens of thousands of clones; 85% to 95% of them were singletons. The ten largest clones capture approximately 1.5% of the sample. The sequencing input was blood. The receptors shown here come from a woman in her twenties or thirties in good health.

V and J are TRBV5-1 and TRBJ2-7; TRBD2 agrees at 10 bases. Looked up from germline, CDR1 is SGHRS and CDR2 is YFSETQ. Unmatched junction bases numbered 5, after V lost 0 bases and J lost 2 bases. The CDR3 runs to 16 residues. The CDR3, as DNA: TGCGCCAGCAGCTTGGCACTAGCGGGACAGACCTACGAGCAGTACTTC. Its translation: CASSLALAGQTYEQYF.

This chain joins TRBV12-3 or TRBV12-4 and TRBJ1-1, with D tentatively TRBD1 (5 bases). The CDR3 sequence is 11 residues long. The V end was cut by 4 bases, the J end by 6 bases, with 6 bases between. DNA for the CDR3: TGTGCCAGCAGTTCGGGGGCTGAAGCTTTCTTT. Residues: CASSSGAEAFF.

This chain uses TRBV7-2 with TRBJ1-3; D remains ambiguous. Germline loops: CDR1 SGHTA, CDR2 FQGNSA. The CDR3 totals 17 residues. Trimming pared 2 bases from V and 0 bases from J, leaving 14 bases between. The DNA of the CDR3 is TGTGCCAGCAGCTTATCGGTTAGGCGGAACTCTGGAAACACCATATATTTT. This translates into CASSLSVRRNSGNTIYF.

The chain has TRBV13 and TRBJ2-3, with a possible D match to TRBD1 (5 bases). The V end was cut by 6 bases, the J end by 3 bases, with 13 bases between. Per germline, CDR1 PRHDT and CDR2 FYEKMQ (reference sequence). The CDR3 is 14 residues long. The CDR3 DNA is TGTGCCAGCAGACGACAGTACCCGACAGATACGCAGTATTTT. Protein: CASRRQYPTDTQYF.

The V gene is TRBV27, the J gene TRBJ1-2; 10 bases are shared with TRBD1. Trimming removed 3 bases from V and 3 bases from J; junction bases left unmatched: 4. Germline CDR1 is MNHEY and CDR2 is SMNVEV (reference sequence). CDR3 size: 15 residues. DNA for the CDR3: TGTGCCAGCAGTTTGGGGACAGGGGAATACTATGGCTACACCTTC. It is translated as CASSLGTGEYYGYTF.

This clone occurred once. CDR3 sequence reads: CASSMGSGDQPQHF. Written as DNA, the CDR3 is TGTGCCAGTAGTATGGGCTCGGGGGATCAGCCCCAGCATTTT. The chain employs TRBV19 and TRBJ1-5; D possibly corresponds to TRBD1 (5 bases). Germline lookup yields CDR1 LNHDA and CDR2 SQIVND (reference sequence). V lost 3 bases and J 5 bases, leaving 11 bases between the germline ends. The CDR3 is 14 amino acids.

V is TRBV19 and J is TRBJ1-6; D gene uncertain. This CDR3 has 17 residues. V was pared by 3 bases and J by 5 bases, with 17 bases between. Germline lookup yields CDR1 LNHDA and CDR2 SQIVND (reference sequence). The CDR3 here is CASSISSAAYDNSPLHF. CDR3 DNA: TGTGCCAGTAGTATTTCGTCGGCAGCCTACGATAATTCACCCCTCCACTTT.

The chain carries TRBV6-2 or TRBV6-3 and TRBJ2-1, with unresolved D. The CDR3 covers 15 residues. Germline V gene sequence: CDR1 MNHEY, CDR2 SVGEGT. Between the trimmed V and J ends, which lost 2 bases and 7 bases, there was a span of 15 bases. The CDR3 reads CASSYQGSTRNEQFF. CDR3 nucleotides: TGTGCCAGCAGTTACCAAGGGTCAACGAGAAATGAGCAGTTCTTC.

The chain recombines TRBV23-1 with TRBJ1-6, with 7 bases aligning to TRBD1. TRBV23-1 is filed as an ORF, its function uncertain. The CDR3 extends over 14 amino acids. V trimming: 7 bases; J trimming: 7 bases; junction bases outside the gene matches: 7. The CDR3 DNA reads TGCGCCAGCATTCGGACAGGACTAAATTCACCCCTCCACTTT. Protein: CASIRTGLNSPLHF.

This chain joins TRBV6-5 and TRBJ1-3, with D unresolved. CDR1 MNHEY and CDR2 SVGAGI come from the germline V gene. The CDR3 is 16 amino acids. V was cut by 0 bases and J by 0 bases, with 9 bases left in between. The CDR3 DNA reads as TGTGCCAGCAGTTACTCGTCGCGATCCTCTGGAAACACCATATATTTT. Its translation: CASSYSSRSSGNTIYF.

The CDR3 is CASSYEANQPQHF. The CDR3 DNA sequence: TGTGCCAGCAGTTACGAAGCCAATCAGCCCCAGCATTTT. This chain joins TRBV6-5 and TRBJ1-5; D is undetermined. Germline CDR1 is MNHEY and CDR2 is SVGAGI. The CDR3 totals 13 residues. Trimming cost V 2 bases and J 3 bases, with 5 bases left between them.

The chain joins TRBV7-9 to TRBJ1-1; the D is unclear. V was trimmed by 3 bases and J by 6 bases, leaving 8 bases between them. The germline CDR1 and CDR2 sequences are SEHNR and FQNEAQ (reference sequence). CDR3 length equals 12 residues. The CDR3 spells CASSFPRPEAFF. CDR3 DNA: TGTGCCAGCAGCTTCCCGCGGCCTGAAGCTTTCTTT.

The chain carries TRBV19 and TRBJ1-2, with 8 positions matching TRBD1. After removal of 0 bases from V and 1 base from J, the junction contained 1 base not matched to a gene. The CDR3 is 15 amino acids. Germline CDR1 and CDR2: LNHDA and SQIVND (reference sequence). CDR3 in amino acids: CASSIDDRGNYGYTF. In nucleotides, the CDR3 is TGTGCCAGTAGTATAGATGACAGGGGTAACTATGGCTACACCTTC.

CDR3 protein: CAWSVPGQGIWNEQFF. The CDR3 DNA reads as TGTGCCTGGAGTGTACCGGGACAGGGAATCTGGAATGAGCAGTTCTTC. The gene calls are TRBV30 and TRBJ2-1; 9 nucleotides match TRBD1. From germline, CDR1 is GTSNPN and CDR2 SVGIG (reference sequence). The J segment lost 7 bases and the V segment lost 0 bases, leaving 10 bases of the junction unmatched. This CDR3 region has 16 residues.

This chain joins TRBV11-3 and TRBJ2-7; D unclear. Germline V CDR1 and CDR2: SGHNT, YENEEA. Deletions cut 0 bases from V and 3 bases from J, with 3 bases between. The CDR3 is made up of 12 amino acids. The CDR3 region is CASSLEGYEQYF. CDR3 sequence (DNA): TGTGCCAGCAGCTTAGAAGGCTACGAGCAGTACTTC. Using reference TRBV11-3 and TRBJ2-7 for the parts outside the CDR3, the full variable domain is EAGVVQSPRYKIIEKKQPVAFWCNPISGHNTLYWYLQNLGQGPELLIRYENEEAVDDSQLPKDRFSAERLKGVDSTLKIQPAELGDSAVYLCASSLEGYEQYFGPGTRLTVT.

The gene calls are TRBV4-1 and TRBJ2-3; 10 positions match TRBD1. With V trimmed by 6 bases and J by 3 bases, 6 bases remained unmatched. The CDR3 consists of 15 residues. Germline V lookup: CDR1 MGHRA, CDR2 YSYEKL. Here the CDR3 reads CASRRPGQGTDTQYF. Here the CDR3 DNA reads TGCGCCAGCAGGCGACCGGGACAGGGGACAGATACGCAGTATTTT.

V gene TRBV6-5 combines with J gene TRBJ2-7, with 7 nucleotides matching TRBD2. There are 13 residues in the CDR3. The junction had 5 bases not matched to a gene; V was cut back by 6 bases and J by 3 bases. Looked up from germline, CDR1 is MNHEY and CDR2 is SVGAGI. The CDR3 spells CASRSQRDYEQYF. CDR3 sequence (DNA): TGTGCCAGCAGGTCGCAGCGGGACTACGAGCAGTACTTC.

This rearrangement joins TRBV3-1 (or the pseudogene TRBV3-2) to TRBJ2-5, with 12 nucleotides matching TRBD2. The CDR3 loop spans 20 amino acids. Germline V gene data show CDR1 as LGHDT and CDR2 as YNNKEL (reference sequence). V lost 0 bases to trimming and J lost 4 bases; unmatched junction nucleotides: 15. CDR3 protein: CASSQDGISSGRAGGETQYF. CDR3 sequence (DNA): TGTGCCAGCAGCCAAGACGGGATATCTAGCGGGAGGGCCGGGGGAGAGACCCAGTACTTC.

This chain joins TRBV12-3 or TRBV12-4 and TRBJ2-2; D is ambiguous. This CDR3 has 13 amino acids. V was trimmed by 5 bases and J by 8 bases, leaving 12 bases between them. In DNA, the CDR3 is TGTGCCAGCAGTCCGACGGAGTGGGGGGAGCTGTTTTTT. Its translation is CASSPTEWGELFF.

V is TRBV28 and J is TRBJ2-7; D ambiguous. V was clipped by 3 bases and J by 3 bases, with 3 bases between them. CDR1 is MDHEN and CDR2 is SYDVKM in the germline V gene. The CDR3 has 11 residues. In DNA, the CDR3 is TGTGCCAGCAGTTTCGGCTACGAGCAGTACTTC. Translation gives CASSFGYEQYF.

This clone was recorded once. The chain couples TRBV16 to TRBJ2-7, with 10 bases that match TRBD2. Trimming removed 4 bases from V and 2 bases from J; junction bases left unmatched: 5. This CDR3 has 15 amino acids. Germline V gene lookup returns CDR1 KGHSY and CDR2 FQNENV. The CDR3 loop is CASSPLAGETYEQYF. DNA of the CDR3: TGTGCCAGCAGCCCCCTAGCGGGAGAGACCTACGAGCAGTACTTC.

The chain carries TRBV7-2 and TRBJ1-1; the match to TRBD1 covers 8 bases. The V gene's germline CDR1 is SGHTA and CDR2 FQGNSA. The CDR3 sequence is 16 residues long. Unmatched junction bases numbered 4, after V lost 1 base and J lost 0 bases. The CDR3 nucleotides read TGTGCCAGCAGCTTAGGCTCAGGGGGCATGAACACTGAAGCTTTCTTT. It encodes CASSLGSGGMNTEAFF. The full variable domain, its missing parts supplied by reference TRBV7-2 and TRBJ1-1, is GAGVSQSPSNKVTEKGKDVELRCDPISGHTALYWYRQSLGQGLEFLIYFQGNSAPDKSGLPSDRFSAERTGGSVSTLTIQRTQQEDSAVYLCASSLGSGGMNTEAFFGQGTRLTVV.

V usage is TRBV27 and J usage is TRBJ1-5; D is unclear. Trimming took 0 bases from V and 2 from J, leaving 8 bases between them. This CDR3 has 15 residues. Germline-derived CDR1 and CDR2 are MNHEY and SMNVEV (reference sequence). CDR3 loop: CASSLSMGGNQPQHF. In nucleotides, the CDR3 is TGTGCCAGCAGTTTATCGATGGGTGGCAATCAGCCCCAGCATTTT.

The chain uses TRBV5-1 and TRBJ1-3; weak D call: TRBD1 (5 bases). The CDR3 is made up of 14 amino acids. Germline V lookup: CDR1 SGHRS, CDR2 YFSETQ. Trimming took 2 bases from V and 6 from J, leaving 12 bases between them. In nucleotides, the CDR3 is TGCGCCAGCAGCTTTGGGACTTTAGAAAACACCATATATTTT. Encoded protein: CASSFGTLENTIYF.

This rearrangement joins TRBV7-2 to TRBJ2-7; the D is unclear. This CDR3 spans 14 amino acids. The V end lost 1 base, the J end lost 2 bases, and 9 bases lay between the germline ends. CDR1 and CDR2 (germline): SGHTA, FQGNSA. In DNA form, the CDR3 reads TGTGCCAGCAGCTTAGGTGGGGTCGCCTACGAGCAGTACTTC. Translated, it gives CASSLGGVAYEQYF.

This rearrangement joins TRBV28 to TRBJ1-2; 8 bases agree with TRBD1. This CDR3 region has 15 residues. CDR1 MDHEN and CDR2 SYDVKM come from the germline V gene. V dropped 5 bases and J dropped 3; count of bases not matched to a gene: 8. This chain's CDR3 is CASSRRGLGYYGYTF. The CDR3 nucleotides read TGTGCCAGCAGTCGCAGGGGGCTGGGATACTATGGCTACACCTTC.

This clone was counted a single time. This sequence joins TRBV28 and TRBJ1-3; D gene ambiguous. CDR3 length equals 15 residues. V was cut by 5 bases and J by 1 base, with 12 bases left in between. CDR1 is MDHEN, CDR2 SYDVKM, per germline. CDR3 amino acids: CASSTAVLSGNTIYF. The CDR3 DNA sequence: TGTGCCAGCAGTACAGCGGTACTTTCTGGAAACACCATATATTTT.

The chain combines TRBV9 with TRBJ2-7; 8 nucleotides align to TRBD2. This CDR3 is built from 14 residues. Germline lookup yields CDR1 SGDLS and CDR2 YYNGEE. Trimming removed 3 bases from V and 0 bases from J; junction bases left unmatched: 2. CDR3 in amino acids: CASSEGLVSYEQYF. CDR3 bases: TGTGCCAGCAGCGAGGGACTAGTCTCCTACGAGCAGTACTTC. Complete variable domain (other parts from reference TRBV9 and TRBJ2-7): DSGVTQTPKHLITATGQRVTLRCSPRSGDLSVYWYQQSLDQGLQFLIQYYNGEERAKGNILERFSAQQFPDLHSELNLSSLELGDSALYFCASSEGLVSYEQYFGPGTRLTVT.

The rearrangement joins TRBV5-1 to TRBJ2-5; 7 positions match TRBD1. This CDR3 contains 14 residues. CDR1 is SGHRS and CDR2 is YFSETQ in the germline V gene. V shed 4 bases, J shed 5 bases, and the junction held 8 bases outside the gene matches. CDR3 in amino acids: CASSQGQPGETQYF. The CDR3 nucleotides read TGCGCCAGCAGCCAGGGACAGCCTGGGGAGACCCAGTACTTC.

This clone was counted once. The chain uses TRBV19 and TRBJ2-1; TRBD2 agrees at 11 bases. CDR1 and CDR2 from the germline V gene are LNHDA and SQIVND (reference sequence). The V segment lost 3 bases and the J segment 4 bases; nucleotides outside the gene matches: 20. This CDR3 has 21 amino acids. The chain's CDR3 is CASSISPRGSGRGWAYNEQFF. In DNA form, the CDR3 reads TGTGCCAGTAGTATTTCCCCCCGGGGTAGCGGGAGGGGGTGGGCTTACAATGAGCAGTTCTTC.

This chain connects TRBV24-1 to TRBJ2-3; possibly TRBD1 for D (5 bases). CDR3 size: 15 residues. V gave up 2 bases and J gave up 5 bases, with 13 bases separating them. Germline CDR1 KGHDR, CDR2 SFDVKD. CDR3 bases: TGTGCCACCAGTGATTGGCAGGGTTTGAGAGATACGCAGTATTTT. It codes for CATSDWQGLRDTQYF.

V usage is TRBV7-9 and J usage is TRBJ2-5, with 8 bases aligning to TRBD1. This CDR3 has 13 amino acids. J gave up 5 bases and V 6 bases, and 5 bases lay outside the gene matches. CDR1 is SEHNR and CDR2 is FQNEAQ in the germline V gene (reference sequence). In DNA, the CDR3 is TGTGCCAGCAGTCGGACAGGGATTGAGACCCAGTACTTC. It encodes CASSRTGIETQYF.